This entry lists 32 T cell receptor beta chains sequenced from one sample in a study of blood T cell repertoires in COVID-19. Produced via immunoSEQ multiplex PCR; TCRdb's table is partial and in-frame only. The table lists some 240,000 clones, roughly 81% of them singletons, with 5% to 7.5% in the top ten. The sequenced material came from PBMCs or T cells enriched from blood (not recorded which). Receptors were obtained from a woman between 45 and 60 years old who had been exposed to COVID-19.

This sequence joins TRBV10-1 and TRBJ1-2, with 11 bases that match TRBD1. This CDR3 region has 15 residues. Germline lookup yields CDR1 WNHNN and CDR2 SYGVQD (reference sequence). V lost 4 bases to trimming and J lost 6 bases; unmatched junction nucleotides: 7. The CDR3 nucleotides read TGCGCCAGCAGTGGGGGGACAGGGGGATTTAATGGCTACACCTTC. Protein sequence: CASSGGTGGFNGYTF.

V usage is TRBV6-5 and J usage is TRBJ2-3; the D gene is possibly TRBD1 (5 bases). V lost 6 bases, J lost 5 bases, and 15 bases lay in between. Germline-derived CDR1 and CDR2 are MNHEY and SVGAGI. CDR3 size: 14 residues. In nucleotides, the CDR3 is TGTGCCAGCAGCATCAGAGTAAGGGGAGATACGCAGTATTTT. This codes for CASSIRVRGDTQYF.

V usage is TRBV5-1 and J usage is TRBJ2-3, with 9 nucleotides matching TRBD2. CDR1 is SGHRS and CDR2 is YFSETQ in the germline V gene. This CDR3 is 15 amino acids long. V shed 4 bases, J shed 3 bases, and the junction held 6 bases outside the gene matches. For the CDR3, the DNA is TGCGCCAGCAGCCTTGTGAGCGGGGGGACAGATACGCAGTATTTT. Its protein product is CASSLVSGGTDTQYF.

In this sample, this clone turned up once. This chain connects TRBV18 to TRBJ1-1, with D perhaps TRBD1 (5 bases). Germline values: CDR1 KGHSH, CDR2 LQKENI. V was trimmed by 3 bases and J by 1 base, leaving 12 bases between them. This CDR3 has 15 residues. The CDR3 sequence is CASSPTRGENTEAFF. Here the CDR3 DNA reads TGTGCCAGCTCACCTACAAGGGGCGAGAACACTGAAGCTTTCTTT.

This clone was seen once. J is TRBJ1-5 and V is TRBV28; 12 bases are shared with TRBD1. Trimming removed 5 bases from V and 3 bases from J; junction bases left unmatched: 11. The CDR3 spans 18 residues. Germline CDR1 MDHEN, CDR2 SYDVKM. CDR3 DNA: TGTGCCAGCAGTGGGACAGGGGGCGAGGTATCTACCAATCAGCCCCAGCATTTT. It yields the protein CASSGTGGEVSTNQPQHF.

The V and J genes are TRBV25-1 and TRBJ1-1; 9 bases align to TRBD1. This CDR3 spans 12 amino acids. CDR1 is MGHDK, CDR2 SYGVNS, per germline. After removal of 6 bases from V and 6 bases from J, the junction contained 2 bases not matched to a gene. The CDR3 DNA reads TGTGCCAGCAGCAGACAGGGGGCTGAAGCTTTCTTT. Amino acids: CASSRQGAEAFF.

The CDR3 loop reads CASSEGAYGYTF. CDR3 bases: TGCGCCAGCAGTGAAGGAGCCTATGGCTACACCTTC. The chain carries TRBV10-2 and TRBJ1-2, with unresolved D. The CDR3 is 12 residues long. V was shortened by 3 bases and J by 4 bases, with 6 bases between the two germline ends. CDR1 is WSHSY and CDR2 is SAAADI in the germline V gene.

CDR3 sequence reads: CASSPGQGGYYEQYF. The CDR3 DNA reads as TGTGCCAGCAGCCCCGGACAGGGCGGCTACTACGAGCAGTACTTC. This rearrangement joins TRBV5-5 to TRBJ2-7, with 8 bases matching TRBD1. The CDR3 covers 15 residues. V was clipped by 4 bases and J by 3 bases; unmatched bases: 9. Germline V gene data show CDR1 as SGHKS and CDR2 as YYEKEE (reference sequence).

The chain employs TRBV19 and TRBJ1-4; 8 bases line up with TRBD1. The CDR3 extends over 15 amino acids. Per the germline V gene, CDR1 is LNHDA and CDR2 is SQIVND (reference sequence). With 9 bases clipped from V and 3 bases from J, the junction kept 9 bases outside the gene matches. The CDR3 sequence: CASTTGVRANEKLFF. CDR3 sequence (DNA): TGTGCCAGCACGACAGGGGTTAGAGCTAATGAAAAACTGTTTTTT.

V and J are TRBV18 and TRBJ2-3, with 7 bases lining up with TRBD2. Losses at the gene ends were 1 base for V and 4 bases for J; bases not matched to a gene: 5. The CDR3 is 15 amino acids. The germline gives CDR1 KGHSH, CDR2 LQKENI. In DNA form, the CDR3 reads TGTGCCAGCTCACCACGTCTCGGACTAGCAGATACGCAGTATTTT. It codes for CASSPRLGLADTQYF.

Comment on this clone: Distinct nucleotide sequences in the sample also encode this CDR3. The gene calls are TRBV14 and TRBJ1-1, with unresolved D. The germline gives CDR1 SGHDN, CDR2 FVKESK. V was cut by 0 bases and J by 1 base, with 3 bases left in between. The CDR3 contains 13 residues. CDR3 nucleotide sequence: TGTGCCAGCAGCCAAGACAGGAACACTGAAGCTTTCTTT. Its translation is CASSQDRNTEAFF.

This chain uses TRBV7-9 with TRBJ1-1; D gene unclear. Trimming shortened V by 2 bases and J by 0 bases, and 16 bases separated the two germline ends. Germline CDR1 and CDR2: SEHNR and FQNEAQ (reference sequence). The CDR3 contains 17 residues. The DNA for the CDR3 is TGTGCCAGCAGCTTACTGACGGGTCTAGCCATGAACACTGAAGCTTTCTTT. As protein: CASSLLTGLAMNTEAFF.

The J gene is TRBJ1-2, the V gene TRBV6-4, with 10 bases aligning to TRBD1. The CDR3 has 16 residues. Germline CDR1 is MRHNA and CDR2 is SNTAGT. V shed 0 bases, J shed 8 bases, and the junction held 9 bases outside the gene matches. The CDR3 loop is CASSDSGTGVPGGYTF. CDR3 DNA sequence: TGTGCCAGCAGTGACTCGGGGACAGGGGTGCCCGGGGGCTACACCTTC.

The rearrangement joins TRBV2 to TRBJ1-4, with TRBD1 as a possible D gene (6 bases). V was clipped by 10 bases and J by 3 bases, with 18 bases between them. CDR3 length equals 15 residues. Per the germline V gene, CDR1 is SNHLY and CDR2 is FYNNEI. This CDR3 is CAITGKAEPNEKLFF. DNA for the CDR3: TGTGCCATCACAGGGAAGGCTGAGCCTAATGAAAAACTGTTTTTT.

CDR3 loop: CASSSYGTATDGNTIYF. In nucleotides, the CDR3 is TGTGCCAGCAGCTCCTACGGGACAGCGACGGATGGAAACACCATATATTTT. This chain uses TRBV13 with TRBJ1-3; 7 nucleotides match TRBD1. CDR3 length: 17 residues. The germline V gene encodes CDR1 PRHDT and CDR2 FYEKMQ (reference sequence). The V and J ends lost 4 bases and 3 bases, in that order; junction bases with no gene match: 12.

The table lists this clone with a few counts. The rearrangement links TRBV19 to TRBJ1-1; maybe TRBD1 (5 bases). Trimming cost V 0 bases and J 10 bases, with 12 bases left between them. Germline loops: CDR1 LNHDA, CDR2 SQIVND (reference sequence). The CDR3 extends over 13 amino acids. CDR3 nucleotide sequence: TGTGCCAGTAGTATAGATCGGGGGGATCGAGCTTTCTTT. This gives the protein CASSIDRGDRAFF.

J is TRBJ2-1 and V is TRBV4-3; 10 bases map to TRBD2. Losses at the gene ends were 0 bases for V and 7 bases for J; bases not matched to a gene: 9. Germline values: CDR1 LGHNA, CDR2 YSLEER. CDR3 length equals 17 residues. The chain's CDR3 is CASSQDRAAGGLNEQFF. The CDR3 DNA reads as TGCGCCAGCAGCCAAGATAGGGCAGCGGGGGGGCTAAATGAGCAGTTCTTC.

Only a few counts were recorded for this clone. The V call is TRBV28, the J call TRBJ2-2; D is possibly TRBD1 (6 bases). Per germline, CDR1 MDHEN and CDR2 SYDVKM. The CDR3 runs to 15 residues. The germline V and J ends were trimmed by 5 bases and 0 bases, with 10 bases remaining between them. The CDR3 DNA sequence: TGTGCCAGCAGTACGGGACACCCGAACACCGGGGAGCTGTTTTTT. Protein sequence: CASSTGHPNTGELFF.

The CDR3 loop is CASSMTVWNEQYF. The CDR3 coding sequence is TGTGCCAGTAGTATGACAGTATGGAACGAGCAGTACTTC. The chain couples TRBV19 to TRBJ2-7; maybe TRBD1 (5 bases). Germline CDR1 is LNHDA and CDR2 is SQIVND (reference sequence). The CDR3 length is 13 residues. The V end was cut by 3 bases, the J end by 5 bases, with 11 bases between.

The chain has TRBV29-1 and TRBJ2-7; D gene unclear. There are 12 residues in the CDR3. V was clipped by 0 bases and J by 5 bases, with 8 bases between them. CDR1 and CDR2 from the germline V gene are SQVTM and ANQGSEA. This CDR3 is CSVEDLLHEQYF. CDR3 nucleotides: TGCAGCGTTGAAGACCTCCTCCACGAGCAGTACTTC.

This chain connects TRBV6-5 to TRBJ2-2; 9 positions agree with TRBD2. V was clipped by 10 bases and J by 5 bases; unmatched bases: 8. The CDR3 extends over 14 amino acids. CDR1 is MNHEY, CDR2 SVGAGI, per germline. The CDR3, as DNA: TGTGCCATCAGGGGAAGCGGGGGGACCGGGGAGCTGTTTTTT. Translating gives CAIRGSGGTGELFF.

The rearrangement joins TRBV5-8 to TRBJ2-1; 8 bases line up with TRBD1. Trimming cost V 4 bases and J 6 bases; bases outside gene matches: 3. CDR3 length: 13 residues. Germline CDR1 and CDR2: SGHTS and YDEGEE. The CDR3 nucleotides are TGTGCCAGCAGCCCAGGGACAGGCAATGAGCAGTTCTTC. Protein sequence: CASSPGTGNEQFF.

DNA of the CDR3: TGTGCCAGCAGTTTACTCCAGGGTGGCGAGACCCAGTACTTC. The encoded protein is CASSLLQGGETQYF. V is TRBV28 and J is TRBJ2-5; D might be TRBD1 (5 bases). This CDR3 is 14 amino acids long. V shed 2 bases and J shed 5 bases, with 12 bases lying between them. Germline CDR1 reads MDHEN; CDR2 reads SYDVKM. The full variable domain, with the rest looked up from reference TRBV28 and TRBJ2-5, is DVKVTQSSRYLVKRTGEKVFLECVQDMDHENMFWYRQDPGLGLRLIYFSYDVKMKEKGDIPEGYSVSREKKERFSLILESASTNQTSMYLCASSLLQGGETQYFGPGTRLLVL.

The chain carries TRBV19 and TRBJ1-2; 8 bases agree with TRBD1. Germline trimming cut 4 bases from V and 4 bases from J; bases unmatched to any gene: 8. The germline V gene encodes CDR1 LNHDA and CDR2 SQIVND (reference sequence). The CDR3 loop spans 15 amino acids. CDR3 in amino acids: CASSRRTGLGYGYTF. The CDR3 DNA reads as TGTGCCAGTAGTAGGCGGACAGGGCTCGGCTATGGCTACACCTTC.

The chain joins TRBV5-1 to TRBJ1-5; tentatively, D is TRBD1 (5 bases). The CDR3 is 15 residues long. Deletions cut 1 base from V and 7 bases from J, with 15 bases between. Germline CDR1 SGHRS, CDR2 YFSETQ. This chain's CDR3 is CASSLIAGPGQPQHF. DNA for the CDR3: TGCGCCAGCAGCTTGATTGCAGGGCCTGGGCAGCCCCAGCATTTT.

The V gene is TRBV28, the J gene TRBJ2-5; 10 positions match TRBD2. Germline V gene lookup returns CDR1 MDHEN and CDR2 SYDVKM. CDR3 length equals 17 residues. The V and J ends lost 4 bases and 4 bases, in that order; junction bases with no gene match: 12. CDR3 amino acids: CASSSLTSGAMGETQYF. The CDR3 DNA is TGTGCCAGCAGTTCCCTTACTAGCGGGGCGATGGGAGAGACCCAGTACTTC.

The gene calls are TRBV15 and TRBJ2-7; TRBD1 might be the D (6 bases). CDR1 is LNHNV and CDR2 is YYDKDF in the germline V gene (reference sequence). The CDR3 is made up of 15 amino acids. The V gene lost 3 bases and the J gene lost 4 bases, with 16 bases spanning the gap. The CDR3: CATSRDLGGSYEQYF. The DNA for the CDR3 is TGTGCCACCAGCAGGGACCTTGGGGGCTCTTACGAGCAGTACTTC.

This chain uses TRBV7-2 with TRBJ2-3; TRBD2 agrees at 12 bases. Germline V gene lookup returns CDR1 SGHTA and CDR2 FQGNSA. This CDR3 has 16 residues. The trim removed 5 bases at V and 5 bases at J, leaving 8 bases unmatched. For the CDR3, the DNA is TGTGCCAGCAGCCGCGGACTAGCGGGGAACAGAGATACGCAGTATTTT. Translating gives CASSRGLAGNRDTQYF. The full variable domain, its missing parts supplied by reference TRBV7-2 and TRBJ2-3, is GAGVSQSPSNKVTEKGKDVELRCDPISGHTALYWYRQSLGQGLEFLIYFQGNSAPDKSGLPSDRFSAERTGGSVSTLTIQRTQQEDSAVYLCASSRGLAGNRDTQYFGPGTRLTVL.

The chain has TRBV5-4 and TRBJ2-3, with TRBD2 matching 7 bases. With V trimmed by 7 bases and J by 2 bases, 13 bases remained unmatched. The CDR3 runs to 16 residues. CDR1 is SGHNT and CDR2 is YYREEE in the germline V gene (reference sequence). The CDR3 DNA reads as TGTGCCAGCTCCACTACTAGCGCAATGAACACAGATACGCAGTATTTT. The encoded protein is CASSTTSAMNTDTQYF.

J is TRBJ1-1 and V is TRBV5-6, with TRBD1 matching 7 bases. V dropped 4 bases and J dropped 7; count of bases not matched to a gene: 4. From germline, CDR1 is SGHDT and CDR2 YYEEEE. This CDR3 region has 12 residues. CDR3 amino acids: CASSQGGGEAFF. CDR3 bases: TGTGCCAGCAGCCAAGGGGGCGGTGAAGCTTTCTTT.

The V gene is TRBV5-1, the J gene TRBJ1-1; D may be TRBD1 (6 bases). In germline, CDR1 is SGHRS, CDR2 YFSETQ. This CDR3 comprises 14 residues. V shed 1 base and J shed 4 bases, with 11 bases lying between them. The CDR3 is CASSLLDSSTEAFF. The CDR3 DNA reads TGCGCCAGCAGCTTGTTGGACAGTTCCACTGAAGCTTTCTTT.

The CDR3 DNA reads TGTGCCAGCAGGACTTCAATTGGAAACACCATATATTTT. Translated: CASRTSIGNTIYF. The rearrangement uses TRBV6-5 and TRBJ1-3; no firm D call. V lost 6 bases and J lost 3, with 9 bases in between. This CDR3 has 13 amino acids. CDR1 and CDR2 (germline): MNHEY, SVGAGI.